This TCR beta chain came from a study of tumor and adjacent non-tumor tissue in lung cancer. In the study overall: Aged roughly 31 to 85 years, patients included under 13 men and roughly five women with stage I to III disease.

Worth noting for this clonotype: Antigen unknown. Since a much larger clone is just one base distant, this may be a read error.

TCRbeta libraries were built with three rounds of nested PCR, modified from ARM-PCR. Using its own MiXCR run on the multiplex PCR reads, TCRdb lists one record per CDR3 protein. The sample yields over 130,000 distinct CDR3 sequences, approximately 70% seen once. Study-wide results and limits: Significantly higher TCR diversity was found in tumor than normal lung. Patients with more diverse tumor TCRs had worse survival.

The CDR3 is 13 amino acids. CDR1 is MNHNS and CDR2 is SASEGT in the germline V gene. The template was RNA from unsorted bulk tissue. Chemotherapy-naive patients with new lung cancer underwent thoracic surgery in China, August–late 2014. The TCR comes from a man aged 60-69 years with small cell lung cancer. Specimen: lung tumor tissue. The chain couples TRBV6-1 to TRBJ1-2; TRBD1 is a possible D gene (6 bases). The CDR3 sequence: CTSSPTGNYGYTF. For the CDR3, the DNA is TGTACCAGCAGCCCAACAGGGAACTATGGCTACACCTTC.